Listed below are T cell receptor beta chains from one sample, sequenced in a study of blood T cell repertoires in COVID-19. Profiled with immunoSEQ multiplex PCR; TCRdb holds only in-frame clones, not every one. The data show approximately 150,000 clones, around 90% seen once. The specimen was peripheral blood. These receptors originate from a woman aged 55 to 70 with acute or convalescent COVID-19. The CDR3 runs from the conserved cysteine through the conserved F or W. The D gene is left open where the match is weak. Not all rows give a size; the values are once, few, many and, for expanded clones, a class.

>12|NA|TRBV28|TRBJ2-7|once
CASSAVNYEQYF
TGTGCCAGCAGCGCAGTTAACTACGAGCAGTACTTC
>19|NA|TRBV7-3|TRBJ2-2|NA
CASSLRGSSRTGRAGELFF
TGTGCCAGCAGCTTGCGAGGAAGCTCACGGACAGGGAGGGCCGGGGAGCTGTTTTTT
>14|NA|TRBV7-3|TRBJ2-1|NA
CASSSRTGPNEQFF
TGTGCCAGCAGCTCCCGGACTGGACCCAATGAGCAGTTCTTC
>13|NA|TRBV5-1|TRBJ1-2|NA
CASSSSAGQGYTF
TGCGCCAGCAGCTCTTCTGCAGGGCAGGGCTACACCTTC
>14|NA|TRBV7-9|TRBJ2-2|NA
CASSRAEVTGELFF
TGTGCCAGCAGCCGTGCGGAGGTAACCGGGGAGCTGTTTTTT
>17|NA|TRBV4-3|TRBJ1-5|NA
CASSQDRGRDSNQPQHF
TGCGCCAGCAGCCAAGATAGGGGCAGGGATAGCAATCAGCCCCAGCATTTT
>19|TRBD1|TRBV9|TRBJ2-2|NA
CASSVNPKAGTGEQGELFF
TGTGCCAGCAGCGTAAACCCCAAGGCCGGGACAGGTGAACAAGGGGAGCTGTTTTTT
>15|TRBD1|TRBV6-5|TRBJ1-2|NA
CASSYSYGTDSGYTF
TGTGCCAGCAGTTATAGTTATGGGACAGATAGTGGCTACACCTTC
>16|NA|TRBV6-5|TRBJ1-3|NA
CASSYQGISSGNTIYF
TGTGCCAGCAGTTATCAGGGGATAAGCTCTGGAAACACCATATATTTT
>15|TRBD1|TRBV6-6|TRBJ1-1|NA
CASSYTGQENTEAFF
TGTGCCAGCAGTTACACCGGACAGGAGAACACTGAAGCTTTCTTT
>14|TRBD1|TRBV9|TRBJ2-7|NA
CASSVSGQGNEQYF
TGTGCCAGCAGCGTATCGGGACAGGGGAACGAGCAGTACTTC
>15|NA|TRBV5-8|TRBJ2-5|NA
CASSLEWGQQETQYF
TGTGCCAGCAGCTTGGAATGGGGCCAACAAGAGACCCAGTACTTC
>16|TRBD1|TRBV9|TRBJ2-7|NA
CASSLSSGQGYDEQYF
TGTGCCAGCAGCCTCAGTTCGGGACAGGGGTACGACGAGCAGTACTTC
>13|NA|TRBV28|TRBJ2-7|NA
CASSGGPVGEQYF
TGTGCCAGCAGCGGGGGACCTGTTGGGGAGCAGTACTTC
>16|TRBD2|TRBV11-1|TRBJ2-2|NA
CASSRVLAVNTGELFF
TGTGCCAGCAGCCGAGTACTAGCGGTGAACACCGGGGAGCTGTTTTTT
>16|TRBD2|TRBV5-1|TRBJ2-5|few
CASSSGLAGIKETQYF
TGCGCCAGCAGCTCCGGACTAGCGGGGATCAAAGAGACCCAGTACTTC
>14|NA|TRBV24-1|TRBJ2-1|NA
CATSEWDTNNEQFF
TGTGCCACCAGTGAATGGGACACGAACAATGAGCAGTTCTTC
>11|NA|TRBV19|TRBJ1-1|NA
CASSIQGEAFF
TGTGCCAGTAGTATCCAGGGTGAAGCTTTCTTT
>15|NA|TRBV6-2/TRBV6-3|TRBJ1-2|NA
CASSLRPTRDYGYTF
TGTGCCAGCAGCCTAAGACCCACACGGGACTATGGCTACACCTTC
>17|NA|TRBV15|TRBJ2-7|NA
CATSRGGRAGGAYEQYF
TGTGCCACCAGCAGAGGCGGAAGAGCCGGGGGTGCCTACGAGCAGTACTTC
>15|TRBD1|TRBV9|TRBJ2-2|NA
CASSPQGGLTGELFF
TGTGCCAGCAGCCCTCAAGGGGGCTTGACCGGGGAGCTGTTTTTT
>15|TRBD1|TRBV5-8|TRBJ1-5|NA
CASSLVQGGNQPQHF
TGTGCCAGCAGCTTGGTCCAGGGGGGTAATCAGCCCCAGCATTTT
>16|NA|TRBV2|TRBJ1-3|NA
CASSERPWSSGNTIYF
TGTGCCAGCAGCGAGCGACCTTGGAGCTCTGGAAACACCATATATTTT
>15|NA|TRBV12-1|TRBJ2-2|NA
CASSHNRDSPGELFF
TGTGCCAGCAGCCACAACCGGGACTCCCCCGGGGAGCTGTTTTTT
>13|TRBD1|TRBV7-2|TRBJ2-7|NA
CASGQGFLYEQYF
TGTGCCAGCGGACAGGGTTTCCTCTACGAGCAGTACTTC
>13|NA|TRBV7-9|TRBJ2-7|NA
CASSPRDRYEQYF
TGTGCCAGCAGCCCGCGGGACCGCTACGAGCAGTACTTC
>15|TRBD2|TRBV7-3|TRBJ2-2|few
CASSATSGNTGELFF
TGTGCCAGCAGCGCCACTAGCGGGAACACCGGGGAGCTGTTTTTT
>14|NA|TRBV19|TRBJ2-1|NA
CASSRQGMENEQFF
TGTGCCAGTAGTAGGCAGGGGATGGAAAATGAGCAGTTCTTC
>15|NA|TRBV25-1|TRBJ2-1|NA
CASSRPGQNDNEQFF
TGTGCCAGCAGTAGACCGGGACAAAACGACAATGAGCAGTTCTTC
>16|TRBD2|TRBV19|TRBJ2-5|once
CASSSPLAGGKETQYF
TGTGCCAGTAGTTCCCCCCTAGCGGGGGGGAAAGAGACCCAGTACTTC
>14|TRBD1|TRBV4-3|TRBJ1-2|NA
CASSPGQGAFGYTF
TGCGCCAGCAGCCCGGGACAGGGGGCGTTCGGCTACACCTTC
>15|NA|TRBV19|TRBJ1-3|NA
CASSTGAGAWNTIYF
TGTGCCAGTAGTACGGGTGCGGGAGCCTGGAACACCATATATTTT
>16|TRBD1|TRBV7-6|TRBJ1-2|once
CASSLRDRGRDYGYTF
TGTGCCAGCAGCTTAAGGGACAGGGGGCGAGACTATGGCTACACCTTC
>16|TRBD2|TRBV5-4|TRBJ2-5|NA
CASSLETGLEEETQYF
TGTGCCAGCAGCTTGGAAACCGGACTAGAAGAAGAGACCCAGTACTTC
>12|TRBD1|TRBV12-3/TRBV12-4|TRBJ1-2|NA
CASSPTGFGYTF
TGTGCCAGCAGTCCGACAGGGTTTGGCTACACCTTC
>15|TRBD2|TRBV19|TRBJ2-1|NA
CASSMASGVYNEQFF
TGTGCCAGTAGTATGGCTAGCGGTGTCTACAATGAGCAGTTCTTC
>15|NA|TRBV7-2|TRBJ1-2|few
CASSRKTSGNGGYTF
TGTGCCAGCAGCCGGAAAACCTCAGGGAATGGTGGCTACACCTTC
>14|NA|TRBV15|TRBJ2-7|NA
CATSRGTRVYEQYF
TGTGCCACCAGCAGAGGGACAAGGGTCTACGAGCAGTACTTC
>13|NA|TRBV6-2/TRBV6-3|TRBJ1-1|NA
CASSYTLYTEAFF
TGTGCCAGCAGTTACACTTTATACACTGAAGCTTTCTTT
>11|NA|TRBV2|TRBJ2-1|NA
CASSEYGEQFF
TGTGCCAGCAGTGAATACGGGGAGCAGTTCTTC
>13|NA|TRBV11-3|TRBJ2-7|NA
CASSLRGSYEQYF
TGTGCCAGCAGCTTACGCGGATCCTACGAGCAGTACTTC
>15|TRBD2|TRBV19|TRBJ2-7|NA
CASSTALAANYEQYF
TGTGCCAGTAGTACCGCACTAGCGGCAAACTACGAGCAGTACTTC
>15|NA|TRBV19|TRBJ2-5|NA
CASSISSGRWETQYF
TGTGCCAGTAGTATTTCATCGGGGAGGTGGGAGACCCAGTACTTC
>19|NA|TRBV5-1|TRBJ2-3|few
CASSLPFPSSILRADTQYF
TGCGCCAGCAGCTTGCCGTTTCCCAGTTCCATCCTCAGGGCAGATACGCAGTATTTT
>13|NA|TRBV6-4|TRBJ1-1|NA
CASSWGQNTEAFF
TGTGCCAGCAGTTGGGGACAGAACACTGAAGCTTTCTTT
>15|TRBD2|TRBV11-3|TRBJ2-1|NA
CASSPSGGAYNEQFF
TGTGCCAGCAGCCCTAGCGGGGGGGCCTACAATGAGCAGTTCTTC
>15|NA|TRBV30|TRBJ1-1|few
CAWSVAGHSNTEAFF
TGTGCCTGGAGTGTCGCCGGACACTCGAACACTGAAGCTTTCTTT
>15|NA|TRBV6-5|TRBJ1-1|NA
CASSYSGGQGTEAFF
TGTGCCAGCAGTTACTCGGGAGGGCAGGGCACTGAAGCTTTCTTT
>16|TRBD1|TRBV10-3|TRBJ1-1|NA
CAISDPPGGAETEAFF
TGTGCCATCAGTGACCCCCCAGGGGGCGCGGAAACTGAAGCTTTCTTT
>15|TRBD1|TRBV27|TRBJ1-2|once
CASSSRQGVGYGYTF
TGTGCCAGCAGTTCACGACAGGGGGTTGGCTATGGCTACACCTTC
>16|TRBD1|TRBV28|TRBJ1-2|NA
CASSLSVGQGLAGYTF
TGTGCCAGCAGTTTGTCCGTTGGACAGGGCTTAGCTGGCTACACCTTC
>11|NA|TRBV19|TRBJ1-1|NA
CASGGGTEAFF
TGTGCCTCAGGAGGAGGTACTGAAGCTTTCTTT
>16|TRBD2|TRBV5-4|TRBJ2-3|NA
CASSFGVAGLTDTQYF
TGTGCCAGCAGCTTTGGGGTAGCGGGGCTCACAGATACGCAGTATTTT
>15|TRBD1|TRBV7-9|TRBJ2-1|NA
CASSLAKGAYNEQFF
TGTGCCAGCAGCTTAGCGAAGGGGGCGTACAATGAGCAGTTCTTC
>14|TRBD1|TRBV5-1|TRBJ1-1|NA
CASSWGQFGTEAFF
TGCGCCAGCAGCTGGGGACAGTTCGGCACTGAAGCTTTCTTT
>15|TRBD1|TRBV30|TRBJ1-1|NA
CAWIFHRGQNTEAFF
TGTGCCTGGATATTTCACAGGGGACAGAACACTGAAGCTTTCTTT
>17|NA|TRBV5-1|TRBJ2-3|once
CASSSAGRTNGADTQYF
TGCGCCAGCAGCTCGGCGGGACGCACGAACGGCGCAGATACGCAGTATTTT
>16|NA|TRBV9|TRBJ2-7|NA
CATNPRWWAGPYEQYF
TGTGCCACCAATCCTCGATGGTGGGCAGGGCCCTACGAGCAGTACTTC
>13|TRBD1|TRBV2|TRBJ2-7|once
CASSVTGVHEQYF
TGTGCCAGCAGCGTTACAGGGGTCCACGAGCAGTACTTC
>15|NA|TRBV9|TRBJ2-2|once
CASSRRSLNTGELFF
TGTGCCAGCAGCCGGAGGAGCCTGAACACCGGGGAGCTGTTTTTT